This passage covers 32 T cell receptor beta chains from one sample sequenced in a study of T cell repertoires in cytomegalovirus infection. TCRdb reanalysed the reads using MiXCR and keeps one entry per CDR3 protein. There are a few hundred thousand distinct CDR3 sequences in the sample; roughly 42% occur only once, and over 45% lies in the top ten. Their specific antigens are unknown. The specimen was cultured PBMCs, collected from culture after CMV antigen stimulation. The receptors shown here come from a human donor in good health (CMV status not recorded). Some clones in this sample may be carry-over from other donors' samples.

The chain links TRBV7-2 to TRBJ2-7; tentatively, D is TRBD1 or TRBD2 (5 bases each). This CDR3 comprises 13 residues. V lost 5 bases to trimming and J lost 2 bases, with 10 bases between them. In germline, CDR1 is SGHTA, CDR2 FQGNSA. The CDR3 DNA is TGTGCCAGCAGCGGGACCCACACCTACGAGCAGTACTTC. Its protein product is CASSGTHTYEQYF.

This clonotype showed up just a few times. This chain connects TRBV7-8 to TRBJ2-3, with 7 bases fitting TRBD2. The germline gives CDR1 SGHVS, CDR2 FQNEAQ. V was pared by 4 bases and J by 4 bases, with 5 bases of the junction left unmatched. The CDR3 is made up of 14 amino acids. The CDR3 DNA is TGTGCCAGCAGCTGGGGGGAGGGTCCAGATACGCAGTATTTT. Translation gives CASSWGEGPDTQYF. Complete variable domain (other parts from reference TRBV7-8 and TRBJ2-3): GAGVSQSPRYKVAKRGQDVALRCDPISGHVSLFWYQQALGQGPEFLTYFQNEAQLDKSGLPSDRFFAERPEGSVSTLKIQRTQQEDSAVYLCASSWGEGPDTQYFGPGTRLTVL.

This sequence joins TRBV7-2 and TRBJ2-3; tentatively, D is TRBD1 or TRBD2 (6 bases each). V lost 2 bases, J lost 0 bases, and 12 bases lay in between. CDR1 is SGHTA, CDR2 FQGNSA, per germline. The length of the CDR3 is 16 residues. This CDR3 is CASSLRGAVSTDTQYF. The DNA of the CDR3 is TGTGCCAGCAGCTTAAGGGGGGCAGTGAGCACAGATACGCAGTATTTT. Variable domain in full (rest from reference TRBV7-2 and TRBJ2-3): GAGVSQSPSNKVTEKGKDVELRCDPISGHTALYWYRQSLGQGLEFLIYFQGNSAPDKSGLPSDRFSAERTGGSVSTLTIQRTQQEDSAVYLCASSLRGAVSTDTQYFGPGTRLTVL.

The chain joins TRBV6-1 to TRBJ2-5; 7 positions agree with TRBD1. The CDR3 contains 15 residues. The junction had 7 bases not matched to a gene; V was cut back by 2 bases and J by 4 bases. Germline V gene sequence: CDR1 MNHNS, CDR2 SASEGT. This CDR3 is CASSERGGWGETQYF. The CDR3 bases are TGTGCCAGCAGTGAACGAGGGGGCTGGGGAGAGACCCAGTACTTC.

This chain connects TRBV7-4 to TRBJ2-7, with D perhaps matching TRBD1 (7 bases). The CDR3 has 14 amino acids. Trimming stripped 2 bases from V and 5 bases from J, with 13 bases between. The germline V gene encodes CDR1 SGHVT and CDR2 SQSDAQ. CDR3 in amino acids: CASSLLRDRNEQYF. DNA for the CDR3: TGTGCCAGCAGCTTATTGCGGGACAGAAACGAGCAGTACTTC.

The chain joins TRBV7-2 to TRBJ2-3; D is ambiguous. The V gene's germline CDR1 is SGHTA and CDR2 FQGNSA. There are 13 residues in the CDR3. The V gene lost 1 base and the J gene lost 10 bases, with 12 bases spanning the gap. CDR3 in DNA: TGTGCCAGCAGCTTAGAGGGATCAAGGGCGCAGTATTTT. Translation: CASSLEGSRAQYF.

The gene calls are TRBV4-1 and TRBJ2-5; tentatively, D is TRBD1 (6 bases). V lost 0 bases and J 3 bases, leaving 14 bases between the germline ends. Per germline, CDR1 MGHRA and CDR2 YSYEKL. The CDR3 length is 16 residues. CDR3 sequence reads: CASSQELMDSKETQYF. DNA for the CDR3: TGCGCCAGCAGCCAAGAATTGATGGACAGTAAAGAGACCCAGTACTTC.

The V call is TRBV3-1, the J call TRBJ2-7, with 7 bases aligning to TRBD2. The V gene end was trimmed by 1 base and the J gene end by 5 bases; junction bases not matched to a gene: 8. Germline assignment: CDR1 LGHDT and CDR2 YNNKEL (reference sequence). CDR3 length: 15 amino acids. The CDR3 loop is CASSQVPGRNHEQYF. The CDR3 nucleotides are TGTGCCAGCAGCCAAGTACCCGGGAGGAACCACGAGCAGTACTTC.

This clonotype was observed a few times. The chain recombines TRBV7-2 with TRBJ1-5, with 9 bases aligning to TRBD1. CDR1 and CDR2 from the germline V gene are SGHTA and FQGNSA. The CDR3 totals 17 residues. V was pared by 1 base and J by 1 base, with 5 bases of the junction left unmatched. The CDR3 loop is CASSLVGTGLSNQPQHF. DNA of the CDR3: TGTGCCAGCAGCTTAGTAGGGACAGGGTTGAGCAATCAGCCCCAGCATTTT.

The chain links TRBV4-3 to TRBJ1-5; the D gene is possibly TRBD1 (6 bases). This CDR3 spans 15 amino acids. Germline loops: CDR1 LGHNA, CDR2 YSLEER. V was pared by 3 bases and J by 6 bases, with 15 bases between. The CDR3, as DNA: TGCGCCAGCAGCCAGGGTACAGGGAATTCTCAGCCCCAGCATTTT. Translated, it gives CASSQGTGNSQPQHF.

This clonotype has at least ten counts. The rearrangement uses TRBV7-2 and TRBJ2-1; 8 bases align to TRBD2. The CDR3 runs 14 residues. V was pared by 5 bases and J by 4 bases, with 4 bases of the junction left unmatched. Germline CDR1 reads SGHTA; CDR2 reads FQGNSA. CDR3: CASSRSGVYNEQFF. Here the CDR3 DNA reads TGTGCCAGCAGCCGTAGCGGGGTGTACAATGAGCAGTTCTTC.

This rearrangement joins TRBV20-1 to TRBJ2-1; 7 positions agree with TRBD2. J lost 8 bases, V lost 5 bases, and 6 bases had no gene match. The CDR3 sequence is 12 residues long. CDR1 and CDR2 from the germline V gene are DFQATT and SNEGSKA (reference sequence). The CDR3 sequence: CSAATSLYEQFF. CDR3 nucleotides: TGCAGTGCTGCGACTAGCCTCTATGAGCAGTTCTTC.

This clonotype was found a few times. V gene TRBV7-2 combines with J gene TRBJ2-3; D possibly corresponds to TRBD1 (5 bases). V shed 8 bases and J shed 3 bases, with 12 bases lying between them. CDR1 and CDR2 from the germline V gene are SGHTA and FQGNSA. CDR3 length: 13 amino acids. This chain's CDR3 is CASGPQGTDTQYF. In nucleotides, the CDR3 is TGTGCCAGCGGTCCCCAGGGTACAGATACGCAGTATTTT.

The chain employs TRBV7-2 and TRBJ2-1; 9 bases map to TRBD2. The germline V gene encodes CDR1 SGHTA and CDR2 FQGNSA. The CDR3 totals 19 residues. V trimming: 10 bases; J trimming: 4 bases; junction bases outside the gene matches: 23. This CDR3 reads CATRPKGLAGLRPYNEQFF. The CDR3 bases are TGTGCCACCAGACCCAAGGGGCTAGCGGGGCTCCGCCCGTACAATGAGCAGTTCTTC.

CDR3 residues: CASSLGGGVTYEQYF. The CDR3 nucleotides read TGTGCCAGCAGCTTAGGGGGAGGCGTAACCTACGAGCAGTACTTC. The chain uses TRBV7-8 and TRBJ2-7; D possibly corresponds to TRBD2 (6 bases). Trimming removed 1 base from V and 2 bases from J, with 12 bases in between. The CDR3 sequence is 15 residues long. Germline assignment: CDR1 SGHVS and CDR2 FQNEAQ.

V and J are TRBV11-3 and TRBJ2-7, with TRBD1 matching over 7 bases. The CDR3 consists of 16 residues. V was clipped by 2 bases and J by 3 bases; unmatched bases: 10. Germline V lookup: CDR1 SGHNT, CDR2 YENEEA. CDR3 protein: CASSLSRQGANYEQYF. CDR3 nucleotides: TGTGCCAGCAGCTTAAGCCGACAGGGTGCGAACTACGAGCAGTACTTC.

The V and J genes are TRBV7-9 and TRBJ2-7, with D perhaps TRBD1 (5 bases). The ends were cut back, 0 bases at V and 3 bases at J, with 9 bases in the middle. CDR1 and CDR2 from the germline V gene are SEHNR and FQNEAQ (reference sequence). This CDR3 contains 14 residues. The CDR3 coding sequence is TGTGCCAGCAGCTTAGCGAGCAGGGTCTACGAGCAGTACTTC. Its protein is CASSLASRVYEQYF. Drawing the rest from reference TRBV7-9 and TRBJ2-7, the complete variable domain is DTGVSQNPRHKITKRGQNVTFRCDPISEHNRLYWYRQTLGQGPEFLTYFQNEAQLEKSRLLSDRFSAERPKGSFSTLEIQRTEQGDSAMYLCASSLASRVYEQYFGPGTRLTVT.

The chain couples TRBV5-1 to TRBJ1-6; a weak D match, TRBD1 (6 bases). The CDR3 is 14 residues long. Trimming shortened V by 3 bases and J by 12 bases, and 16 bases separated the two germline ends. CDR1 SGHRS and CDR2 YFSETQ come from the germline V gene. The CDR3 DNA follows: TGCGCCAGCAGCTATCAGGGGAACCTCGGACCCCTCCACTTT. It yields the protein CASSYQGNLGPLHF. Variable domain in full (rest from reference TRBV5-1 and TRBJ1-6): KAGVTQTPRYLIKTRGQQVTLSCSPISGHRSVSWYQQTPGQGLQFLFEYFSETQRNKGNFPGRFSGRQFSNSRSEMNVSTLELGDSALYLCASSYQGNLGPLHFGNGTRLTVT.

This rearrangement joins TRBV7-2 to TRBJ2-7; 10 bases align to TRBD1. Trimming at V came to 5 bases and at J to 6 bases, leaving 10 bases not matched to a gene. Germline CDR1 and CDR2: SGHTA and FQGNSA. The CDR3 runs 15 residues. CDR3: CASSLRQGAMAEQYF. The CDR3 nucleotides read TGTGCCAGCAGCCTAAGACAGGGGGCCATGGCCGAGCAGTACTTC. Complete variable domain (other parts from reference TRBV7-2 and TRBJ2-7): GAGVSQSPSNKVTEKGKDVELRCDPISGHTALYWYRQSLGQGLEFLIYFQGNSAPDKSGLPSDRFSAERTGGSVSTLTIQRTQQEDSAVYLCASSLRQGAMAEQYFGPGTRLTVT.

This clonotype has a handful of counts. CDR3 protein: CASSPQGGDQPQHF. CDR3 sequence (DNA): TGTGCCAGCAGCCCTCAGGGGGGGGATCAGCCCCAGCATTTT. This chain links TRBV7-2 with TRBJ1-5; 7 nucleotides line up with TRBD1. Unmatched junction bases numbered 6, after V lost 5 bases and J lost 5 bases. This CDR3 spans 14 amino acids. Germline CDR1 reads SGHTA; CDR2 reads FQGNSA.

This clonotype was counted once. This chain joins TRBV2 and TRBJ1-1, with D maybe TRBD1 (5 bases). V lost 6 bases and J 3 bases, leaving 11 bases between the germline ends. The CDR3 spans 13 residues. CDR1 and CDR2 (germline): SNHLY, FYNNEI. The DNA of the CDR3 is TGTGCCAGCAGGGGTGGAGGGGACACTGAAGCTTTCTTT. This codes for CASRGGGDTEAFF.

V and J are TRBV6-1 and TRBJ1-6; no clear D. The CDR3 loop spans 15 amino acids. Germline CDR1 is MNHNS and CDR2 is SASEGT. V was trimmed by 8 bases and J by 0 bases, leaving 11 bases between them. CDR3 DNA sequence: TGTGCCAGCGGTTTAGAGAGCTCCTATAATTCACCCCTCCACTTT. Translating it yields CASGLESSYNSPLHF.

The chain has TRBV7-2 and TRBJ2-1; D might be TRBD1 or TRBD2, each matching 5 bases. Germline CDR1 and CDR2: SGHTA and FQGNSA. Deletions cut 5 bases from V and 4 bases from J, with 18 bases between. The length of the CDR3 is 16 residues. The CDR3 DNA sequence: TGTGCCAGCAGCCGGGACCAACCCACAGCTTACAATGAGCAGTTCTTC. Amino acid sequence: CASSRDQPTAYNEQFF. The complete variable domain, with remaining parts taken from reference TRBV7-2 and TRBJ2-1, reads GAGVSQSPSNKVTEKGKDVELRCDPISGHTALYWYRQSLGQGLEFLIYFQGNSAPDKSGLPSDRFSAERTGGSVSTLTIQRTQQEDSAVYLCASSRDQPTAYNEQFFGPGTRLTVL.

The chain is built from TRBV7-2 and TRBJ1-6, with D hard to call. The CDR3 sequence is 19 residues long. Between the trimmed V and J ends, which lost 2 bases and 3 bases, there was a span of 20 bases. The germline V gene has CDR1 SGHTA and CDR2 FQGNSA. CDR3 in DNA: TGTGCCAGCAGCTTATTCCATTCGGCGGACGACTACTATAATTCACCCCTCCACTTT. Translated, it gives CASSLFHSADDYYNSPLHF.

The rearrangement links TRBV19 to TRBJ2-1; D is possibly TRBD2 (5 bases). V was shortened by 4 bases and J by 8 bases, with 15 bases between the two germline ends. This CDR3 comprises 14 residues. Germline CDR1 and CDR2: LNHDA and SQIVND (reference sequence). The CDR3 here is CASSTPTSIYEQFF. Written as DNA, the CDR3 is TGTGCCAGTAGTACCCCAACTAGTATATATGAGCAGTTCTTC.

The chain recombines TRBV11-3 with TRBJ2-3; D gene ambiguous. With 4 bases removed from V and 3 bases from J, the gap between germline ends came to 14 bases. CDR1 is SGHNT and CDR2 is YENEEA in the germline V gene. This CDR3 is 15 amino acids long. The CDR3 sequence is CASSSFGDPTDTQYF. Here the CDR3 DNA reads TGTGCCAGCAGCTCGTTCGGAGACCCAACAGATACGCAGTATTTT. Full variable domain (remainder filled in from reference TRBV11-3 and TRBJ2-3): EAGVVQSPRYKIIEKKQPVAFWCNPISGHNTLYWYLQNLGQGPELLIRYENEEAVDDSQLPKDRFSAERLKGVDSTLKIQPAELGDSAVYLCASSSFGDPTDTQYFGPGTRLTVL.

The V gene is TRBV19, the J gene TRBJ2-5, with D possibly matching TRBD1 (6 bases). The CDR3 sequence is 13 residues long. Trimming took off 10 bases at V and 5 bases at J, with 17 bases between the two ends. Germline V lookup: CDR1 LNHDA, CDR2 SQIVND (reference sequence). The CDR3, as DNA: TGTGCCAACATCCTACAGGGCCAGGAGACCCAGTACTTC. Translating gives CANILQGQETQYF.

This clonotype was observed a few times. This chain connects TRBV7-9 to TRBJ2-1, with D unresolved. V was cut by 5 bases and J by 10 bases, with 21 bases left in between. Germline V gives CDR1 SEHNR, CDR2 FQNEAQ (reference sequence). The CDR3 runs to 15 residues. In DNA form, the CDR3 reads TGTGCCAGCAGCCCCACCCTAGGCTGGTCGGAGGAGCAGTTCTTC. Translated: CASSPTLGWSEEQFF.

The chain couples TRBV5-4 to TRBJ1-1; D is unclear. This CDR3 region has 12 residues. Germline CDR1 is SGHNT and CDR2 is YYREEE (reference sequence). Trimming stripped 7 bases from V and 1 base from J, with 8 bases between. The CDR3 loop is CASGGWNTEAFF. The CDR3 coding sequence is TGTGCCAGCGGAGGGTGGAACACTGAAGCTTTCTTT.

The J gene is TRBJ1-6, the V gene TRBV6-1, with a possible D match to TRBD1 (6 bases). The V gene lost 6 bases and the J gene lost 0 bases, with 15 bases spanning the gap. The CDR3 totals 17 residues. In germline, CDR1 is MNHNS, CDR2 SASEGT. The chain's CDR3 is CASSKRGMSSYNSPLHF. Here the CDR3 DNA reads TGTGCCAGCAGCAAAAGGGGGATGAGCTCCTATAATTCACCCCTCCACTTT.

This chain connects TRBV2 to TRBJ2-4, with 7 bases lining up with TRBD1. V was pared by 6 bases and J by 2 bases, with 7 bases of the junction left unmatched. The CDR3 loop spans 15 amino acids. Germline V gives CDR1 SNHLY, CDR2 FYNNEI. In nucleotides, the CDR3 is TGTGCCAGCAGGGAGGAGACAGGGTCCAAAAACATTCAGTACTTC. Its translation: CASREETGSKNIQYF.

In regard to this clonotype: The junction differs from germline at one of its ends, possibly a read error. The V gene is TRBV7-9, the J gene TRBJ2-3; D not resolved. This CDR3 is 14 amino acids long. Germline CDR1 is SEHNR and CDR2 is FQNEAQ (reference sequence). CDR3 loop: CASSPSQNQDTRYF. The CDR3 nucleotides read TGTGCCAGCAGCCCTTCGCAGAATCAAGATACGCGGTATTTT. The full variable domain, with the rest looked up from reference TRBV7-9 and TRBJ2-3, is DTGVSQNPRHKITKRGQNVTFRCDPISEHNRLYWYRQTLGQGPEFLTYFQNEAQLEKSRLLSDRFSAERPKGSFSTLEIQRTEQGDSAMYLCASSPSQNQDTRYFGPGTRLTVL.